This T cell receptor (beta chain) was sequenced for a study of HIV-infected patients and healthy controls. MiXCR was run by TCRdb on the 5' RACE reads, yielding one entry per CDR3 protein. Among tens of thousands of distinct CDR3 sequences, 15% to 20% were seen once, and the ten largest hold about 1.5%. Trimming pared 4 bases from V and 8 bases from J, leaving 14 bases between. CDR1 GTSNPN and CDR2 SVGIG come from the germline V gene (reference sequence). The CDR3 is 12 amino acids. Sequenced: CD4+ T cells from blood. The receptor's source is a human donor in good health. The chain links TRBV30 to TRBJ1-2; D call uncertain. Here the CDR3 reads CAWNALLGGYTF. The CDR3 bases are TGTGCCTGGAACGCCTTACTGGGCGGCTACACCTTC.